This T cell receptor beta chain stems from a study of T cell changes during pregnancy in multiple sclerosis. Germline V CDR1 and CDR2: SGHDT, YYEEEE. Trimming cost V 0 bases and J 5 bases; bases outside gene matches: 3. The CDR3 loop spans 14 amino acids. Sequencing was performed with immunoSEQ multiplex PCR; in TCRdb, only in-frame clones are kept and a portion is missing. The data show tens of thousands of clones, with 80% to 95% seen just once and about 0.99% held by the top ten. The sequenced sample was peripheral blood, obtained after pregnancy. This rearrangement joins TRBV5-6 to TRBJ2-5; TRBD2 aligns across 8 bases. The source is a female donor with multiple sclerosis, enrolled in a pregnancy study. As DNA, the CDR3 is TGTGCCAGCAGCTTGGGGACTAGCCGGGAGACCCAGTACTTC. It yields the protein CASSLGTSRETQYF.